These T cell receptor beta chains were read from a single sample in a study of cytomegalovirus exposure and HLA in healthy donors. Sequenced by immunoSEQ multiplex PCR; TCRdb stores in-frame clones only, minus some. The sample yields about 330,000 clones, around 87% seen once. Specimen: PBMCs. The receptor source for this set is a woman aged 25 to 39 in good health and CMV-seropositive. The CDR3 runs from the conserved cysteine through the conserved F or W. A D gene is named only where the DNA matches it firmly. Clone size is stated in some rows and not others, as once, few, many or a class when expanded.

len | j_gene | d_gene | v_gene | abundance | CDR3nt | CDR3aa
13 | TRBJ2-2 | - | TRBV5-4 | few | TGTGCCAGCAGCTTGGGTGGTCGCAGGGAGCTGTTTTTT | CASSLGGRRELFF
11 | TRBJ2-2 | - | TRBV28 | once | TGTGCCAGCAATAAGGCCGGGGAGCTGTTTTTT | CASNKAGELFF
14 | TRBJ2-1 | - | TRBV7-3 | - | TGTGCCAGCAGCCTCGGCGGTAGCTGGGGTGAGCAGTTCTTC | CASSLGGSWGEQFF
14 | TRBJ2-7 | - | TRBV4-3 | - | TGCGCCAGCAGCGTAGCGGCTGGGCCCCACGAGCAGTACTTC | CASSVAAGPHEQYF
15 | TRBJ1-1 | - | TRBV27 | - | TGTGCCAGCAGCCGGAACCCAACAGGGAACACTGAAGCTTTCTTT | CASSRNPTGNTEAFF
18 | TRBJ1-2 | TRBD1 | TRBV4-2 | - | TGTGCCAGCAGCCAAGACTTGGACAGGGGAGGAGGGAACTATGGCTACACCTTC | CASSQDLDRGGGNYGYTF
15 | TRBJ1-4 | - | TRBV30 | - | TGTGCCTGGAGTGGACTGGGGATGTCGGATGAAAAACTGTTTTTT | CAWSGLGMSDEKLFF
12 | TRBJ2-1 | - | TRBV27 | - | TGTGCCAGCAGCCTAGGTGGGAGGGAGCAGTTCTTC | CASSLGGREQFF
14 | TRBJ2-1 | - | TRBV11-1 | - | TGTGCCAGCAGCCAAGGGGCAGGAGGTTGGGAGCAGTTCTTC | CASSQGAGGWEQFF
15 | TRBJ1-3 | - | TRBV18 | once | TGTGCCAGCTCACCCCAGGGTAGCTCTGGAAACACCATATATTTT | CASSPQGSSGNTIYF
15 | TRBJ2-7 | TRBD1 | TRBV6-1 | - | TGTGCCAGCAGTGAAATGTCAGGGGGATCCTACGAGCAGTACTTC | CASSEMSGGSYEQYF
14 | TRBJ2-1 | TRBD2 | TRBV30 | - | TGTGCCGCACTAGCGGGGGGCGTGAACAATGAGCAGTTCTTC | CAALAGGVNNEQFF
13 | TRBJ1-6 | - | TRBV19 | - | TGTGCCAGTACTTTCCAGGGTAATTCACCCCTCCACTTT | CASTFQGNSPLHF
17 | TRBJ2-7 | TRBD1 | TRBV4-2 | - | TGTGCCAGCAGCCAAGACCCAAGGGACAGGGGGCTTTACGAGCAGTACTTC | CASSQDPRDRGLYEQYF
16 | TRBJ2-7 | TRBD1 | TRBV18 | - | TGTGCCAGCTCACCTTTTGGACAGGGGAATTCCTACGAGCAGTACTTC | CASSPFGQGNSYEQYF
13 | TRBJ2-2 | - | TRBV5-6 | - | TGTGCCAGCAGGATAGGGAACACCGGGGAGCTGTTTTTT | CASRIGNTGELFF
15 | TRBJ1-5 | - | TRBV4-2 | once | TGTGCCAGCAGCCAAGTCGCAGGGAACAATCAGCCCCAGCATTTT | CASSQVAGNNQPQHF
14 | TRBJ2-1 | - | TRBV5-1 | few | TGCGCCAGCAGCTTGGCCAGCGTGGGCAATGAGCAGTTCTTC | CASSLASVGNEQFF
17 | TRBJ2-2 | TRBD2 | TRBV9 | once | TGTGCCAGCAGCGTGACTAGCGGGAGGGCCAGCACCGGGGAGCTGTTTTTT | CASSVTSGRASTGELFF
16 | TRBJ2-1 | - | TRBV29-1 | - | TGCAGCGTATCCGTGGTTATCGGGGGGCCTAACAATGAGCAGTTCTTC | CSVSVVIGGPNNEQFF
16 | TRBJ2-5 | TRBD2 | TRBV9 | - | TGTGCCAGCAGCCCAAAATGGGCGGGAGGTCTGGAGACCCAGTACTTC | CASSPKWAGGLETQYF
15 | TRBJ1-5 | - | TRBV6-6 | - | TGTGCCAGCAGTTATACAGGGTTGAGCAATCAGCCCCAGCATTTT | CASSYTGLSNQPQHF
15 | TRBJ1-4 | TRBD1 | TRBV27 | - | TGTGCCAGCAGTCGGGACAGGAGAACAAATGAAAAACTGTTTTTT | CASSRDRRTNEKLFF
11 | TRBJ1-1 | - | TRBV29-1 | - | TGCAGCACACCCAGGGGTGCAGAAGCTTTCTTT | CSTPRGAEAFF
15 | TRBJ2-2 | - | TRBV7-3 | - | TGTGCCAGCAGCCAAGGAGGCAAGAACACCGGGGAGCTGTTTTTT | CASSQGGKNTGELFF
16 | TRBJ1-3 | - | TRBV9 | - | TGTGCCAGCAGCGACCCAGGGGCAGCTCCTGGAAACACCATATATTTT | CASSDPGAAPGNTIYF
14 | TRBJ1-5 | - | TRBV6-5 | - | TGTGCCAGCAGTTACGCCGCAGTTAATCAGCCCCAGCATTTT | CASSYAAVNQPQHF
11 | TRBJ2-1 | - | TRBV5-4 | - | TGTGCCAGCAGCTTGTTTACTGAGCAGTTCTTC | CASSLFTEQFF
14 | TRBJ2-2 | - | TRBV7-2 | - | TGTGCCAGCAGTCCGCTGAAGGGGGGCGGGGAGCTGTTTTTT | CASSPLKGGGELFF
18 | TRBJ2-1 | - | TRBV1 | - | TGCACCAGCAGCCAAGATAACCTAGCGGGAGTGGGAAACAATGAGCAGTTCTTC | CTSSQDNLAGVGNNEQFF
15 | TRBJ1-2 | TRBD1 | TRBV10-3 | - | TGTGCCATCAGCAAGCCGGGACAGGGGGCTGGAGGCTACACCTTC | CAISKPGQGAGGYTF
13 | TRBJ2-3 | - | TRBV13 | - | TGTGCCAGCAGCTCGGGACTTATAGATACGCAGTATTTT | CASSSGLIDTQYF
15 | TRBJ2-4 | - | TRBV6-1 | - | TGTGCCAGCACCCCACTAGGGGGAGCCAAAAACATTCAGTACTTC | CASTPLGGAKNIQYF
16 | TRBJ2-2 | TRBD1 | TRBV7-3 | - | TGTGCCAGCAGCCCCGACAGGGGGCGGGTCACCGGGGAGCTGTTTTTT | CASSPDRGRVTGELFF
13 | TRBJ2-1 | - | TRBV13 | - | TGTGCCAGCAGCTTATGGGGGGACAGTGAGCAGTTCTTC | CASSLWGDSEQFF
14 | TRBJ2-7 | - | TRBV5-6 | once | TGTGCCAGCAGCTTGGGGCAGGGAAAATACGAGCAGTACTTC | CASSLGQGKYEQYF
12 | TRBJ1-5 | - | TRBV28 | - | TGTGCCAGCAGAAGAGGTAGGCAGCCCCAGCATTTT | CASRRGRQPQHF
16 | TRBJ2-1 | TRBD1 | TRBV19 | - | TGTGCCAGTAGTATCCCCCCGACAGGGGATGGCAATGAGCAGTTCTTC | CASSIPPTGDGNEQFF
14 | TRBJ2-7 | - | TRBV6-1 | few | TGTGCCAGCAGTGAAGCGGGTAGCTCCTACGAGCAGTACTTC | CASSEAGSSYEQYF
14 | TRBJ2-7 | - | TRBV7-2 | few | TGTGCCAGCAGCTTAAACCGCGGCGCCTACGAGCAGTACTTC | CASSLNRGAYEQYF
14 | TRBJ2-3 | - | TRBV11-2 | - | TGTGCCAGCAGCTTAGAATCTAGCGTCGATACGCAGTATTTT | CASSLESSVDTQYF
16 | TRBJ2-3 | - | TRBV13 | - | TGTGCCAGCAGCTTCCCAAGTGATTCTAGCACAGATACGCAGTATTTT | CASSFPSDSSTDTQYF
15 | TRBJ1-4 | - | TRBV11-2 | - | TGTGCCAGCAGCAATCGGGGAGCAACTAATGAAAAACTGTTTTTT | CASSNRGATNEKLFF
15 | TRBJ1-2 | - | TRBV25-1 | - | TGTGCCAGCAGTGACGAGGGCAGGGAGATCCATGGCTACACCTTC | CASSDEGREIHGYTF
16 | TRBJ2-7 | - | TRBV12-1 | - | TGTGCCAGCAGCCCAGAGGGGCAACAAACTTCCTACGAGCAGTACTTC | CASSPEGQQTSYEQYF
13 | TRBJ2-7 | - | TRBV10-3 | - | TGTGCCATCAGTGGTGGCGGGCTCTCCGAGCAGTACTTC | CAISGGGLSEQYF
10 | TRBJ1-2 | - | TRBV29-1 | - | TGCAGCGTAGCAGGGCAGGGCTACACCTTC | CSVAGQGYTF
14 | TRBJ1-2 | - | TRBV9 | - | TGTGCCAGCAGCGTAGTGGAGGGCCGCTATGGCTACACCTTC | CASSVVEGRYGYTF
16 | TRBJ2-3 | TRBD2 | TRBV7-6 | - | TGTGCCAGCAGCTTATGGACTAGCGGGGGGACAGATACGCAGTATTTT | CASSLWTSGGTDTQYF
15 | TRBJ2-7 | TRBD1 | TRBV6-1 | - | TGTGCCAGCAGTCCCAGGGACAGGGGCTCCTACGAGCAGTACTTC | CASSPRDRGSYEQYF
14 | TRBJ1-2 | - | TRBV9 | - | TGTGCCAGCAGCGTAGAGGGCGGGATTTATGGCTACACCTTC | CASSVEGGIYGYTF
12 | TRBJ1-2 | TRBD1 | TRBV28 | - | TGTGCCAGCAATACAGGGGAATATGGCTACACCTTC | CASNTGEYGYTF